A single sample is the source of the 20 T cell receptor beta chains below, sequenced in a study of blood T cell repertoires in COVID-19. Profiled with immunoSEQ multiplex PCR; TCRdb holds only in-frame clones, not every one. The data contain about 220,000 clones, approximately 81% of them singletons. Sequenced input: peripheral blood. The receptors come from a woman older than 75 with acute or convalescent COVID-19.

This chain joins TRBV18 and TRBJ1-5, with D maybe TRBD1 (5 bases). Germline V gene lookup returns CDR1 KGHSH and CDR2 LQKENI. The CDR3 has 14 residues. The V end lost 4 bases, the J end lost 7 bases, and 14 bases lay between the germline ends. CDR3 protein: CASSLQGWGQPQHF. CDR3 DNA: TGTGCCAGCTCACTCCAGGGCTGGGGCCAGCCCCAGCATTTT. The full variable domain, its missing parts supplied by reference TRBV18 and TRBJ1-5, is NAGVMQNPRHLVRRRGQEARLRCSPMKGHSHVYWYRQLPEEGLKFMVYLQKENIIDESGMPKERFSAEFPKEGPSILRIQQVVRGDSAAYFCASSLQGWGQPQHFGDGTRLSIL.

V usage is TRBV2 and J usage is TRBJ2-7, with D possibly TRBD2 on 6 matching bases. Trimming stripped 6 bases from V and 4 bases from J, with 13 bases between. The CDR3 covers 13 residues. Germline V lookup: CDR1 SNHLY, CDR2 FYNNEI. CDR3 nucleotide sequence: TGTGCCAGCAGGTTTTCGGGACTGTACGAGCAGTACTTC. Its protein is CASRFSGLYEQYF.

The sample holds a few counts of this clone. This chain uses TRBV27 with TRBJ1-1; D gene ambiguous. From germline, CDR1 is MNHEY and CDR2 SMNVEV (reference sequence). CDR3 length equals 14 residues. Trimming cost V 9 bases and J 2 bases, with 16 bases left between them. CDR3 coding DNA: TGTGCCAGTAGACTAAACGTTTTAAACACTGAAGCTTTCTTT. Protein product: CASRLNVLNTEAFF.

The CDR3 DNA sequence: TGTGCCAGCAGCTTGGGCGCAGGCAACACTGGAAACACCATATATTTT. The encoded protein is CASSLGAGNTGNTIYF. The chain joins TRBV5-5 to TRBJ1-3; no firm D call. Between the trimmed V and J ends, which lost 0 bases and 2 bases, there was a span of 12 bases. Germline assignment: CDR1 SGHKS and CDR2 YYEKEE (reference sequence). The CDR3 length is 16 residues.

The chain has TRBV29-1 and TRBJ2-1; 7 nucleotides line up with TRBD1. The CDR3 runs to 13 residues. V lost 4 bases to trimming and J lost 4 bases; unmatched junction nucleotides: 4. The germline V gene encodes CDR1 SQVTM and CDR2 ANQGSEA. In DNA form, the CDR3 reads TGCAGCGTTGGGGGGACAGATTACAATGAGCAGTTCTTC. Translating gives CSVGGTDYNEQFF.

This chain uses TRBV5-1 with TRBJ2-3, with TRBD2 matching over 8 bases. CDR3 length: 16 residues. V shed 0 bases, J shed 0 bases, and the junction held 3 bases outside the gene matches. CDR1 and CDR2 (germline): SGHRS, YFSETQ. The CDR3 nucleotides are TGCGCCAGCAGCTTGGCTAGCGGGTTTAGCACAGATACGCAGTATTTT. This translates into CASSLASGFSTDTQYF.

The V gene is TRBV3-1 (or the pseudogene TRBV3-2), the J gene TRBJ1-1; weak D call: TRBD1 (5 bases). The germline V gene has CDR1 LGHDT and CDR2 YNNKEL (reference sequence). The V and J ends lost 7 bases and 6 bases respectively, with 12 bases between them. This CDR3 is built from 12 residues. The CDR3 protein is CASTLGGAEAFF. CDR3 DNA: TGTGCCAGCACCCTGGGAGGGGCTGAAGCTTTCTTT.

The chain links TRBV29-1 to TRBJ1-1; maybe TRBD1 (6 bases). The CDR3 is made up of 12 amino acids. With 4 bases removed from V and 2 bases from J, the gap between germline ends came to 8 bases. Germline-derived CDR1 and CDR2 are SQVTM and ANQGSEA. CDR3 residues: CSVGTANTEAFF. CDR3 bases: TGCAGCGTTGGGACAGCAAACACTGAAGCTTTCTTT. Combining the CDR3 with reference TRBV29-1 and TRBJ1-1 gives the whole variable domain SAVISQKPSRDICQRGTSLTIQCQVDSQVTMMFWYRQQPGQSLTLIATANQGSEATYESGFVIDKFPISRPNLTFSTLTVSNMSPEDSSIYLCSVGTANTEAFFGQGTRLTVV.

The chain is built from TRBV29-1 and TRBJ1-1; 9 nucleotides match TRBD1. The CDR3 spans 14 residues. V dropped 6 bases and J dropped 1; count of bases not matched to a gene: 6. The germline V gene has CDR1 SQVTM and CDR2 ANQGSEA. CDR3 loop: CSVNRGRGNTEAFF. In nucleotides, the CDR3 is TGCAGCGTAAACAGGGGGCGGGGGAACACTGAAGCTTTCTTT.

This clone has just a few counts. The J gene is TRBJ2-2, the V gene TRBV12-5; D gene ambiguous. The CDR3 consists of 13 residues. From germline, CDR1 is LGHNT and CDR2 FRNRAP. Trimming shortened V by 2 bases and J by 5 bases, and 6 bases separated the two germline ends. CDR3 sequence reads: CASGLPPTGELFF. In nucleotides, the CDR3 is TGTGCTAGTGGTTTGCCCCCTACCGGGGAGCTGTTTTTT.

V is TRBV5-8 and J is TRBJ2-1; 9 bases map to TRBD1. Germline CDR1 and CDR2: SGHTS and YDEGEE. The CDR3 sequence is 16 residues long. The ends lost 4 bases at V and 3 bases at J; junction bases unmatched: 8. The CDR3 sequence: CASSPHRDRVYNEQFF. In nucleotides, the CDR3 is TGTGCCAGCAGCCCACACCGGGACAGGGTCTACAATGAGCAGTTCTTC. Drawing the rest from reference TRBV5-8 and TRBJ2-1, the complete variable domain is EAGVTQSPTHLIKTRGQQATLRCSPISGHTSVYWYQQALGLGLQFLLWYDEGEERNRGNFPPRFSGRQFPNYSSELNVNALELEDSALYLCASSPHRDRVYNEQFFGPGTRLTVL.

This clone was seen only once. The J gene is TRBJ2-7, the V gene TRBV5-1; D is perhaps TRBD2 (5 bases). This CDR3 region has 16 residues. The V gene lost 0 bases and the J gene lost 6 bases, with 19 bases spanning the gap. Germline V lookup: CDR1 SGHRS, CDR2 YFSETQ. CDR3 sequence reads: CASSLAYGKQSGEQYF. Here the CDR3 DNA reads TGCGCCAGCAGCTTGGCCTATGGGAAGCAGAGCGGCGAGCAGTACTTC.

This sequence joins TRBV7-2 and TRBJ2-2; the match to TRBD2 covers 10 bases. CDR1 SGHTA and CDR2 FQGNSA come from the germline V gene. With V trimmed by 5 bases and J by 0 bases, 6 bases remained unmatched. The CDR3 is made up of 17 amino acids. CDR3 amino acids: CASSVGLAASNTGELFF. The CDR3 bases are TGTGCCAGCAGCGTCGGACTAGCGGCCTCGAACACCGGGGAGCTGTTTTTT.

The chain combines TRBV5-1 with TRBJ1-2; D call uncertain. This CDR3 contains 14 residues. The V end was cut by 0 bases, the J end by 7 bases, with 13 bases between. The germline V gene encodes CDR1 SGHRS and CDR2 YFSETQ. CDR3 region: CASSLGSGSGGYTF. CDR3 nucleotide sequence: TGCGCCAGCAGCTTGGGGTCAGGTAGCGGTGGCTACACCTTC.

The gene calls are TRBV3-1 (or the pseudogene TRBV3-2) and TRBJ2-2, with 8 bases fitting TRBD1. This CDR3 is 14 amino acids long. Trimming at V came to 8 bases and at J to 0 bases, leaving 2 bases not matched to a gene. Germline V gives CDR1 LGHDT, CDR2 YNNKEL (reference sequence). This CDR3 is CASRTGTNTGELFF. CDR3 DNA: TGTGCCAGCCGGACAGGGACGAACACCGGGGAGCTGTTTTTT.

CDR3 in amino acids: CASSRGGEGTEAFF. The DNA for the CDR3 is TGTGCCAGCAGCAGGGGGGGCGAGGGCACTGAAGCTTTCTTT. V usage is TRBV11-3 and J usage is TRBJ1-1; possible D gene TRBD1, 6 bases. Germline loops: CDR1 SGHNT, CDR2 YENEEA. Trimming took 5 bases from V and 4 from J, leaving 14 bases between them. The CDR3 extends over 14 amino acids.

This chain uses TRBV18 with TRBJ2-5; possible D gene TRBD1, 5 bases. This CDR3 region has 15 residues. The germline V gene encodes CDR1 KGHSH and CDR2 LQKENI. Trimming shortened V by 1 base and J by 1 base, and 10 bases separated the two germline ends. This CDR3 is CASSPLGASQETQYF. The DNA for the CDR3 is TGTGCCAGCTCACCACTAGGGGCCTCCCAAGAGACCCAGTACTTC.

The chain combines TRBV6-1 with TRBJ2-5; TRBD2 aligns across 12 bases. CDR3 length: 14 amino acids. CDR1 is MNHNS and CDR2 is SASEGT in the germline V gene. V trimming: 6 bases; J trimming: 5 bases; junction bases outside the gene matches: 4. In DNA form, the CDR3 reads TGTGCCAGCAGCAGGACTAGCGGGGTCGAGACCCAGTACTTC. The encoded protein is CASSRTSGVETQYF.

The chain has TRBV6-5 and TRBJ1-1; 10 nucleotides agree with TRBD1. Looked up from germline, CDR1 is MNHEY and CDR2 is SVGAGI. This CDR3 is built from 15 residues. V gave up 4 bases and J gave up 3 bases; unmatched junction bases: 5. This chain's CDR3 is CASSFGTGDDTEAFF. For the CDR3, the DNA is TGTGCCAGCAGTTTCGGGACAGGGGATGACACTGAAGCTTTCTTT.

The chain combines TRBV30 with TRBJ2-5, with TRBD1 matching 7 bases. The germline V gene encodes CDR1 GTSNPN and CDR2 SVGIG (reference sequence). After removal of 2 bases from V and 1 base from J, the junction contained 4 bases not matched to a gene. The CDR3 consists of 14 residues. CDR3 bases: TGTGCCTGGAGTCCGGCAGGGGGCCAAGAGACCCAGTACTTC. It yields the protein CAWSPAGGQETQYF.